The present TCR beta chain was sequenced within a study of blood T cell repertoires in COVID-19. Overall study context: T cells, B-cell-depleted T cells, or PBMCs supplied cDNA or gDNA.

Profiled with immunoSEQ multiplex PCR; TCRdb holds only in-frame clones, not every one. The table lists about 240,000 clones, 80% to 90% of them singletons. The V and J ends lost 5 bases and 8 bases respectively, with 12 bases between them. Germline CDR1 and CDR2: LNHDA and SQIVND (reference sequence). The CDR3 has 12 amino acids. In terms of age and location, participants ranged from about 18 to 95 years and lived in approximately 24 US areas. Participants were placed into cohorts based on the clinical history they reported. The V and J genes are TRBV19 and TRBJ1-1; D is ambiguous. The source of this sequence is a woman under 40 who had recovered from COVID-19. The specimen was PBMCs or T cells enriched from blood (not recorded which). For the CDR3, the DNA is TGTGCCAGTAGTTCCCCGAGACTAGAAGCTTTCTTT. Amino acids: CASSSPRLEAFF.